Presented here are 9 T cell receptor beta chains from one specimen sequenced in a study of tissue T cells after allogeneic stem cell transplantation. The table came from immunoSEQ multiplex PCR; TCRdb's copy has only in-frame clones and leaves some out. This table has 640 or so clones, 55% to 75% appearing once. The sequenced sample consisted of lymph node tissue. The receptors originated from a female BALB/c mouse in good health. The strain bears MHC haplotype H2-d.

With regard to this clone: Each gene name is a mouse one. The read ends 1 residue before the CDR3 terminus; that terminus is restored from the germline J gene. The rearrangement links TRBV20 to TRBJ1-5, with D unresolved. The CDR3 totals 14 residues. The V gene's germline CDR1 is GFQATS and CDR2 STVNSAI. V lost 6 bases to trimming and J lost 0 bases, with 12 bases between them. This CDR3 is CGADGSDNNQAPLF. Incomplete CDR3 DNA: TGTGGTGCGGATGGGTCGGATAACAACCAGGCTCCGCTT.

The sample holds a few counts of this clone. Gene names are mouse gene names. From the germline J gene comes the end of the CDR3, since the read stops 1 residue before it. The genes are TRBV29 and TRBJ2-7, with 7 bases matching TRBD1. Germline V lookup: CDR1 MSHET, CDR2 SYDVDS. V was clipped by 4 bases and J by 4 bases; unmatched bases: 1. CDR3 length equals 12 residues. The part of the CDR3 DNA that was read is TGTGCTAGCAGTTCACAGGGGTATGAACAGTAC. Translating it yields CASSSQGYEQY. The whole CDR3 protein is CASSSQGYEQYF.

Remarks on this clone: Mouse gene names apply. The read gets to within 1 residue of the CDR3 end, and the germline J gene fills in the rest. The chain carries TRBV13-2 and TRBJ2-3; 13 nucleotides agree with TRBD2. This CDR3 comprises 16 residues. Unmatched junction bases numbered 2, after V lost 3 bases and J lost 1 base. From germline, CDR1 is NNHNN and CDR2 SYGAGS (reference sequence). The part of the CDR3 DNA that was read is TGTGCCAGCGGTGGAGGGACTGGGGGGGGTGCAGAAACGCTGTAT. It yields the protein CASGGGTGGGAETLY. The full CDR3 protein is CASGGGTGGGAETLYF.

As concerns this clone: Genes here carry mouse names. The CDR3 end falls 1 residue outside the read, so it is completed with the germline J gene. Other DNA sequences in the sample encode the same CDR3. The chain employs TRBV30 and TRBJ2-7, with TRBD2 identical over 9 bases. The CDR3 consists of 13 residues. CDR1 is SQVVS, CDR2 ANEGSEA, per germline. With V trimmed by 3 bases and J by 6 bases, 6 bases remained unmatched. CDR3 DNA (partial): TGTAGTTCTAGGGCAAACTGGGGGGTTGAACAGTAC. This translates into CSSRANWGVEQY. The CDR3 in full is CSSRANWGVEQYF.

Concerning this clone itself: The listed genes are named as in mouse. The read finishes 1 residue shy of the CDR3 end, and the germline J gene is used to complete it. The V gene is TRBV2, the J gene TRBJ2-5; 7 bases align to TRBD1. Germline CDR1 LGHNA, CDR2 YSYQKL. The CDR3 runs to 14 residues. V lost 4 bases, J lost 1 base, and 2 bases stayed unmatched. CDR3 amino acids: CASSRDRDQDTQYF. The covered CDR3 bases are TGTGCCAGCAGCCGAGACAGGGACCAAGACACCCAGTAC.

Notes on this clone: The germline and genes are mouse ones. The CDR3 extends 1 residue past the end of the read, so its final part is completed from the germline J gene. This chain links TRBV20 with TRBJ2-4; 7 nucleotides line up with TRBD2. The CDR3 extends over 12 amino acids. Germline V lookup: CDR1 GFQATS, CDR2 STVNSAI. Trimming took 5 bases from V and 7 from J; bases not matched to a gene: 6. CDR3 in amino acids: CGAYWGHDTLYF. The sequenced CDR3 bases are TGTGGTGCTTACTGGGGCCACGACACCTTGTAC.

For this clone: The genes and germline here are from mouse. Sequencing ends 1 residue short of the CDR3 end; the germline J gene provides the rest. The J gene is TRBJ1-2, the V gene TRBV16; D remains ambiguous. The CDR3 length is 15 residues. The V gene lost 3 bases and the J gene lost 0 bases, with 11 bases spanning the gap. CDR1 is SGHSA, CDR2 FRNQAP, per germline. The CDR3 DNA, read in part, is TGTGCAAGCAGCTTTAACAGTTCCTCAAACTCCGACTACACC. Translation gives CASSFNSSSNSDYT. The whole CDR3 sequence reads CASSFNSSSNSDYTF.

Comments on this clone: Mouse germline and gene names are used. Read data end 1 residue before the CDR3 end; the end is taken from the germline J gene. The chain employs TRBV20 and TRBJ1-6; D gene uncertain. TRBJ1-6 carries the ORF label, with uncertain function. CDR3 size: 14 residues. Trimming stripped 0 bases from V and 0 bases from J, with 3 bases between. From germline, CDR1 is GFQATS and CDR2 STVNSAI. The CDR3 here is CGARDSSYNSPLYF. CDR3 DNA (partial): TGTGGTGCTAGGGATAGTTCCTATAATTCGCCCCTCTAC.

Points on this clone: Any gene name here is a mouse gene name. The CDR3: CASSLQDEQYF. The covered CDR3 bases are TGTGCCAGCAGTCTGCAGGATGAACAGTAC. The chain has TRBV24 and TRBJ2-7; unclear D gene. The read terminates 1 residue ahead of where the CDR3 ends, so the germline J gene completes it. The germline gives CDR1 KGHTA, CDR2 FRNEEI. CDR3 length equals 11 residues. Trimming took off 2 bases at V and 5 bases at J, with 4 bases between the two ends.